This T cell receptor beta chain was captured in a study of CXCR3-negative and CXCR3-positive naive CD8 T cells. Study-level background: Total TRB output reached 150 million or so reads, about 1.5 +/- 0.3 million per library.

Overall study results and limits: Diversity ran similarly high across both naive subsets but far lower in memory CD8+ cells. Comparison of naive cells showed more hydrophobic TRB CDR3s in CXCR3-positive than in CXCR3-negative naive cells. Similar TRBV-TRBJ usage was seen in naive cells (both CXCR3-negative and CXCR3-positive), but memory cells differed.

TRB cDNA libraries were made by UMI-labeled 5' RACE. TCRdb reprocessed the 5' RACE reads, keeping one entry per CDR3 protein, no DNA. This table lists around 61,000 distinct CDR3 sequences. CD45RO-CCR7+CD27+CD95- marked naive CD8+ T cells. In the case of this clonotype: What it binds is not known.

This TCR came from a human donor in good health. Some clones in this sample may be carry-over from other donors' samples. Sequencing was performed on naive CXCR3+ CD8+ T cells from blood. Indicated subset: CD45RO-CCR7+CD27+CD95- naive CD8+ T cells expressing CXCR3 (TNR3+).

The CDR3 reads CASSSLPNYEQYF. The chain joins TRBV7-3 to TRBJ2-7. The germline gives CDR1 SGHTA, CDR2 FQGTGA. The CDR3 extends over 13 amino acids.